This entry lists 13 T cell receptor beta chains sequenced from one sample in a study of tumor and adjacent non-tumor tissue in lung cancer. No cell sorting was done before RNA was extracted from the tissue. TCRbeta libraries were built with three rounds of nested PCR, modified from ARM-PCR. TCRdb fed the multiplex PCR reads into MiXCR, producing one record per CDR3 protein. The sample lists around 140,000 distinct CDR3 sequences, 60% to 70% occurring once. Sequencing was carried out using lung tumor tissue. These receptors all stem from a man aged 55 to 70 with small cell lung cancer.

This clonotype was counted at least ten times. V is TRBV20-1 and J is TRBJ2-1; 10 bases are a match to TRBD2. The CDR3 totals 14 residues. The ends lost 4 bases at V and 7 bases at J; junction bases unmatched: 7. Germline values: CDR1 DFQATT, CDR2 SNEGSKA (reference sequence). In DNA form, the CDR3 reads TGCAGTGCTAAGAGCGGGAGGGCCGGGAATGAGCAGTTCTTC. Translated, it gives CSAKSGRAGNEQFF.

This clonotype was recorded only once. This chain joins TRBV11-2 and TRBJ2-1; the match to TRBD2 covers 7 bases. V trimming: 2 bases; J trimming: 8 bases; junction bases outside the gene matches: 12. Germline CDR1 and CDR2: SGHAT and FQNNGV. This CDR3 comprises 16 residues. CDR3 DNA sequence: TGTGCCAGCAGCTTATGGTCGACTAGCAGGTACGATGAGCAGTTCTTC. It codes for CASSLWSTSRYDEQFF.

DNA of the CDR3: TGCAGTGCTTCCCATCCGTCTAGTGCAAGGAGAGGCGAGCAGTACTTC. Translated, it gives CSASHPSSARRGEQYF. This chain uses TRBV20-1 with TRBJ2-7; D remains ambiguous. The CDR3 runs to 16 residues. The V gene lost 5 bases and the J gene lost 6 bases, with 26 bases spanning the gap. The V gene's germline CDR1 is DFQATT and CDR2 SNEGSKA (reference sequence).

A remark on this clonotype: A read error may be the cause here, since a much bigger clone is one base away. The gene calls are TRBV29-1 and TRBJ1-1; 7 positions match TRBD1. CDR3 size: 13 residues. V lost 6 bases and J lost 6; bases outside the gene matches: 10. Looked up from germline, CDR1 is SQVTM and CDR2 is ANQGSEA. CDR3 DNA sequence: TGCAGCGTAACAGGGGTCGGTGATTCTGAAGCTTTCTTT. Protein sequence: CSVTGVGDSEAFF.

This clonotype was recorded once. The rearrangement uses TRBV28 and TRBJ1-4; TRBD1 aligns across 7 bases. The germline V gene has CDR1 MDHEN and CDR2 SYDVKM. V lost 5 bases, J lost 5 bases, and 8 bases stayed unmatched. The CDR3 consists of 15 residues. This CDR3 is CASSGTGTANEKLFF. The CDR3 region has the DNA TGTGCCAGCAGTGGAACCGGGACAGCCAATGAAAAACTGTTTTTT.

A few counts support this clonotype. The chain uses TRBV4-1 and TRBJ2-4; 7 positions match TRBD1. CDR3 size: 15 residues. Germline V gene sequence: CDR1 MGHRA, CDR2 YSYEKL. Germline trimming cut 1 base from V and 9 bases from J; bases unmatched to any gene: 9. The CDR3 DNA sequence: TGCGCCAGCAGCCAAGGTCCGGGACAGATCGCCATTCAGTACTTC. Residues: CASSQGPGQIAIQYF.

A word on this clonotype: It may be a read error: a sequence one base away is much more abundant. V usage is TRBV6-6 and J usage is TRBJ2-7; D might be TRBD1 (6 bases). CDR1 is MNHNY and CDR2 is SVGAGI in the germline V gene (reference sequence). This CDR3 region has 15 residues. CDR3 region: CAGSSLQQGFYEQYV. The CDR3 DNA is TGTGCCGGCAGCTCACTTCAACAGGGTTTCTACGAGCAGTACGTC.

A note on this clonotype: One end of the junction varies from germline; a read error may be responsible. CDR3 residues: CAGSERGTQYF. Written as DNA, the CDR3 is TGTGCCGGCAGTGAAAGGGGGACCCAGTACTTC. The J gene is TRBJ2-5, the V gene TRBV6-1, with D possibly being TRBD1 (5 bases). CDR3 length equals 11 residues. The germline V gene encodes CDR1 MNHNS and CDR2 SASEGT.

A remark on this clonotype: Possible read error: a much larger clone is one base away. V gene TRBV4-2 combines with J gene TRBJ2-2; D is possibly TRBD2 (5 bases). The germline V gene encodes CDR1 LGHNA and CDR2 YNFKEQ. The CDR3 spans 15 residues. CDR3 loop: CANSVGSDYTGELFF. In DNA, the CDR3 is TGTGCCAACAGCGTGGGTAGCGACTACACCGGGGAGCTGTTTTTT.

Many counts were recorded for this clonotype. This chain uses TRBV29-1 with TRBJ2-2; D may be TRBD1 (6 bases). The germline V gene encodes CDR1 SQVTM and CDR2 ANQGSEA. The CDR3 totals 14 residues. Deletions cut 3 bases from V and 3 bases from J, with 11 bases between. CDR3 residues: CSVEARGDTGELFF. In nucleotides, the CDR3 is TGCAGCGTTGAGGCCAGGGGAGACACCGGGGAGCTGTTTTTT.

V gene TRBV5-5 combines with J gene TRBJ2-2, with 7 bases identical to TRBD1. Germline V CDR1 and CDR2: SGHKS, YYEKEE (reference sequence). This CDR3 spans 14 amino acids. The trim removed 2 bases at V and 4 bases at J, leaving 2 bases unmatched. As DNA, the CDR3 is TGTGCCAGCAGCTTAGGACAGGCCACCGGGGAGCTGTTTTTT. It encodes CASSLGQATGELFF.

On this clonotype itself: A much larger clone sits a single nucleotide away, making a read error possible. The chain uses TRBV5-4 and TRBJ2-5; 10 positions agree with TRBD2. The CDR3 is 15 amino acids. The ends lost 3 bases at V and 2 bases at J; junction bases unmatched: 4. CDR1 SGHNT and CDR2 YYREEE come from the germline V gene (reference sequence). In nucleotides, the CDR3 is TGTGCCAGCAGCTCCGGGACTAGCGATCAAGAGACCCAGTACTTC. It encodes CASSSGTSDQETQYF.

Points on this clonotype: Just one base apart from a much larger clone, this may be a read error. The chain recombines TRBV29-1 with TRBJ2-5, with unresolved D. The CDR3 runs 14 residues. CDR1 SQVTM and CDR2 ANQGSEA come from the germline V gene. Written as DNA, the CDR3 is TGCAGCGTTGAAGACCTAAGTTTGGAAGAGACCCAGTGCTTC. It encodes CSVEDLSLEETQCF. Based on the CDR3 plus reference TRBV29-1 and TRBJ2-5, the full variable domain is SAVISQKPSRDICQRGTSLTIQCQVDSQVTMMFWYRQQPGQSLTLIATANQGSEATYESGFVIDKFPISRPNLTFSTLTVSNMSPEDSSIYLCSVEDLSLEETQCFGPGTRLLVL.